The 28 T cell receptor beta chains below come from one sample, sequenced in a study of blood T cells in healthy people across ages. Through a sample-barcoded 5' primer and a J-beta primer mix, a second PCR was run for 7 to 11 cycles. From the 5' RACE reads, TCRdb called clonotypes with MiXCR, one entry per CDR3 protein. The table has hundreds of thousands of distinct CDR3 sequences, 58% seen once; the top ten hold approximately 23%. Sequenced: blood. The receptor set was obtained from a man under 40 in good health.

This clonotype has a handful of counts. The chain combines TRBV25-1 with TRBJ1-3; 7 positions match TRBD1. With 8 bases clipped from V and 3 bases from J, the junction kept 4 bases outside the gene matches. From germline, CDR1 is MGHDK and CDR2 SYGVNS. The CDR3 contains 13 residues. For the CDR3, the DNA is TGTGCCAGCGAGGGGGCAAATGGAAACACCATATATTTT. It specifies CASEGANGNTIYF.

This clonotype was detected many times. The rearrangement joins TRBV4-2 to TRBJ1-4; D not resolved. Germline CDR1 reads LGHNA; CDR2 reads YNFKEQ. V was clipped by 1 base and J by 1 base, with 7 bases between them. This CDR3 comprises 15 residues. The CDR3 is CASSQAGGTNEKLFF. The CDR3 DNA is TGTGCCAGCAGCCAAGCGGGAGGAACTAATGAAAAACTGTTTTTT.

This clonotype was seen just once. The chain employs TRBV28 and TRBJ1-3; D unresolved. Germline CDR1 and CDR2: MDHEN and SYDVKM. The CDR3 contains 14 residues. V shed 11 bases and J shed 4 bases, with 18 bases lying between them. CDR3 sequence: CAGGGAAAGNTIYF. For the CDR3, the DNA is TGTGCCGGCGGCGGTGCAGCGGCAGGAAACACCATATATTTT.

The chain links TRBV29-1 to TRBJ2-1, with D perhaps matching TRBD2 (5 bases). Trimming took off 4 bases at V and 4 bases at J, with 14 bases between the two ends. CDR1 SQVTM and CDR2 ANQGSEA come from the germline V gene. The CDR3 consists of 14 residues. The CDR3 sequence is CSVVIPDSYNEQFF. In DNA, the CDR3 is TGCAGCGTTGTAATACCGGACTCTTACAATGAGCAGTTCTTC.

The rearrangement links TRBV7-2 to TRBJ2-3, with 12 bases fitting TRBD2. Per germline, CDR1 SGHTA and CDR2 FQGNSA. The V segment lost 1 base and the J segment 8 bases; nucleotides outside the gene matches: 13. This CDR3 spans 18 amino acids. CDR3 residues: CASSLGSPSGRAHATQYF. The CDR3, as DNA: TGTGCCAGCAGCTTAGGTTCGCCTAGCGGGAGGGCGCATGCTACGCAGTATTTT. Full variable domain (missing parts from reference TRBV7-2 and TRBJ2-3): GAGVSQSPSNKVTEKGKDVELRCDPISGHTALYWYRQSLGQGLEFLIYFQGNSAPDKSGLPSDRFSAERTGGSVSTLTIQRTQQEDSAVYLCASSLGSPSGRAHATQYFGPGTRLTVL.

The chain has TRBV5-6 and TRBJ2-4, with D possibly being TRBD2 (6 bases). CDR1 SGHDT and CDR2 YYEEEE come from the germline V gene. V was shortened by 4 bases and J by 9 bases, with 17 bases between the two germline ends. The CDR3 totals 14 residues. The CDR3 bases are TGTGCCAGCAGCCTTAGCGGAGGAGGGCGCATTCAGTACTTC. Residues: CASSLSGGGRIQYF.

CDR3: CASSENGLAGVRETQYF. In DNA form, the CDR3 reads TGTGCCAGCAGCGAAAACGGACTAGCGGGAGTTCGAGAGACCCAGTACTTC. J is TRBJ2-5 and V is TRBV9, with 13 bases fitting TRBD2. The CDR3 length is 17 residues. With 3 bases clipped from V and 4 bases from J, the junction kept 9 bases outside the gene matches. Germline V lookup: CDR1 SGDLS, CDR2 YYNGEE.

This clonotype has a single count. The gene calls are TRBV7-2 and TRBJ1-4, with D maybe TRBD1 (6 bases). The CDR3 contains 13 residues. V lost 5 bases and J 8 bases, leaving 12 bases between the germline ends. In germline, CDR1 is SGHTA, CDR2 FQGNSA. CDR3 in amino acids: CASSVQGGEKLFF. The CDR3 DNA follows: TGTGCCAGCAGCGTACAGGGTGGAGAAAAACTGTTTTTT. The whole variable domain, remainder taken from reference TRBV7-2 and TRBJ1-4, is GAGVSQSPSNKVTEKGKDVELRCDPISGHTALYWYRQSLGQGLEFLIYFQGNSAPDKSGLPSDRFSAERTGGSVSTLTIQRTQQEDSAVYLCASSVQGGEKLFFGSGTQLSVL.

The J gene is TRBJ2-4, the V gene TRBV4-3; 12 positions agree with TRBD1. Judging by the DNA end, TRBJ2-7 fits better; the J call may be wrong. CDR3 length equals 16 residues. Germline lookup yields CDR1 LGHNA and CDR2 YSLEER. The CDR3 sequence: CASSQETGQGAYEQYF. The CDR3 DNA sequence: TGCGCCAGCAGCCAAGAGACGGGACAGGGGGCTTACGAGCAGTACTTC.

About this clonotype: A junction boundary mismatches the germline segment, possibly from a read error. V and J are TRBV5-4 and TRBJ2-1, with a tentative D call TRBD1 (6 bases). The end of the DNA is better explained by TRBJ2-7, so the J call may be wrong. This CDR3 has 16 amino acids. Germline CDR1 and CDR2: SGHNT and YYREEE (reference sequence). CDR3 bases: TGCGCCAGCAGCTTGCCCTCAGGGGCCTCCTACAATGAGCAGTACTTC. Translating gives CASSLPSGASYNEQYF.

The chain uses TRBV7-2 and TRBJ2-3, with 7 positions matching TRBD2. The J segment lost 4 bases and the V segment lost 1 base, leaving 5 bases of the junction unmatched. CDR1 is SGHTA and CDR2 is FQGNSA in the germline V gene. The CDR3 is 15 amino acids. The CDR3 protein is CASSLVLAVPDTQYF. The CDR3 DNA sequence: TGTGCCAGCAGCTTAGTGCTAGCGGTGCCAGATACGCAGTATTTT.

The chain links TRBV28 to TRBJ2-3; 7 nucleotides line up with TRBD2. The CDR3 length is 14 residues. Germline V gene sequence: CDR1 MDHEN, CDR2 SYDVKM. Unmatched junction bases numbered 5, after V lost 6 bases and J lost 2 bases. CDR3 sequence: CASRPAGITDTQYF. The CDR3 DNA reads as TGTGCCAGCAGGCCAGCGGGAATCACAGATACGCAGTATTTT.

This clonotype was counted only a few times. The genes are TRBV7-2 and TRBJ2-5; weak D call: TRBD1 (5 bases). V was cut by 5 bases and J by 1 base, with 8 bases left in between. Per germline, CDR1 SGHTA and CDR2 FQGNSA. The CDR3 runs to 13 residues. CDR3 bases: TGTGCCAGCAGCGGGGCGACCCAAGAGACCCAGTACTTC. Protein: CASSGATQETQYF.

This clonotype showed up just once. The rearrangement uses TRBV7-2 and TRBJ2-1; 9 bases align to TRBD1. Losses at the gene ends were 4 bases for V and 2 bases for J; bases not matched to a gene: 12. The CDR3 has 18 residues. Germline CDR1 is SGHTA and CDR2 is FQGNSA. The CDR3 here is CASSSRGPGQGAYNEQFF. In DNA form, the CDR3 reads TGTGCCAGCAGCTCAAGAGGTCCGGGACAGGGAGCCTACAATGAGCAGTTCTTC.

The sample holds a few counts of this clonotype. This chain links TRBV7-2 with TRBJ1-1, with D unresolved. This CDR3 has 14 residues. Trimming shortened V by 5 bases and J by 4 bases, and 14 bases separated the two germline ends. Per the germline V gene, CDR1 is SGHTA and CDR2 is FQGNSA. The CDR3 protein is CASSPFSGGTEAFF. DNA for the CDR3: TGTGCCAGCAGCCCCTTTAGCGGAGGCACTGAAGCTTTCTTT.

The chain has TRBV20-1 and TRBJ2-7; TRBD2 aligns across 10 bases. In germline, CDR1 is DFQATT, CDR2 SNEGSKA (reference sequence). Losses at the gene ends were 3 bases for V and 5 bases for J; bases not matched to a gene: 7. The CDR3 contains 14 residues. The CDR3 region is CSASQGLARDEQYF. DNA for the CDR3: TGCAGTGCTAGCCAGGGACTAGCGAGGGACGAGCAGTACTTC.

This chain uses TRBV27 with TRBJ2-1, with D tentatively TRBD1 or TRBD2 (5 bases each). The CDR3 totals 14 residues. The germline V gene has CDR1 MNHEY and CDR2 SMNVEV (reference sequence). V was pared by 5 bases and J by 7 bases, with 15 bases between. The CDR3 nucleotides read TGTGCCAGCAGTCAACAAATCAGGGAGAATGAGCAGTTCTTC. This gives the protein CASSQQIRENEQFF.

This chain uses TRBV4-3 with TRBJ1-2; possible D gene TRBD1, 6 bases. The CDR3 runs 16 residues. The germline CDR1 and CDR2 sequences are LGHNA and YSLEER. V was pared by 0 bases and J by 5 bases, with 16 bases between. CDR3 protein: CASSQEIGQLLYGYTF. The CDR3 DNA reads as TGCGCCAGCAGCCAAGAAATTGGACAGCTATTATATGGCTACACCTTC.

This chain joins TRBV27 and TRBJ2-7, with D possibly TRBD1 on 6 matching bases. Trimming left V 5 bases short and J 10 bases short, with 21 bases between. The CDR3 covers 14 residues. In germline, CDR1 is MNHEY, CDR2 SMNVEV (reference sequence). The CDR3 protein is CASSKLPRGDAQYF. In DNA form, the CDR3 reads TGTGCCAGCAGTAAACTTCCCAGGGGAGATGCCCAGTACTTC.

The V gene is TRBV20-1, the J gene TRBJ2-1; maybe TRBD2 (5 bases). TRBJ2-7 explains the end of the DNA better; the J call may be wrong. The CDR3 totals 14 residues. Germline assignment: CDR1 DFQATT and CDR2 SNEGSKA (reference sequence). The CDR3 spells CSASPAGSYNEQYF. CDR3 coding DNA: TGCAGTGCTAGTCCTGCGGGCTCCTACAATGAGCAGTACTTC.

Only a few counts were recorded for this clonotype. The chain uses TRBV18 and TRBJ2-7, with 7 bases identical to TRBD1. Germline V gene data show CDR1 as KGHSH and CDR2 as LQKENI. With 0 bases clipped from V and 2 bases from J, the junction kept 1 base outside the gene matches. This CDR3 contains 14 residues. CDR3 residues: CASSPPGQTYEQYF. The DNA for the CDR3 is TGTGCCAGCTCACCACCGGGACAGACCTACGAGCAGTACTTC.

The rearrangement joins TRBV7-2 to TRBJ1-2; no reliable D call. CDR1 is SGHTA and CDR2 is FQGNSA in the germline V gene. This CDR3 has 12 amino acids. V lost 7 bases, J lost 0 bases, and 6 bases lay in between. The CDR3 is CASTPTNYGYTF. CDR3 sequence (DNA): TGTGCCAGCACCCCAACTAACTATGGCTACACCTTC.

The rearrangement links TRBV6-1 to TRBJ2-1, with 8 bases matching TRBD2. The germline CDR1 and CDR2 sequences are MNHNS and SASEGT. V lost 6 bases to trimming and J lost 5 bases; unmatched junction nucleotides: 12. This CDR3 has 16 residues. CDR3 coding DNA: TGTGCCAGCAGGGGGATAACTAGCGGATATGACAATGAGCAGTTCTTC. This sequence encodes CASRGITSGYDNEQFF.

This clonotype was seen only once. The chain has TRBV7-3 and TRBJ2-1; 16 bases agree with TRBD2. J was trimmed by 10 bases and V by 1 base; bases with no gene match: 7. The CDR3 has 17 amino acids. CDR1 and CDR2 (germline): SGHTA, FQGTGA. CDR3 region: CASSLKGLAGGPNEQFF. The CDR3 coding sequence is TGTGCCAGCAGCTTAAAGGGACTAGCGGGAGGGCCCAACGAGCAGTTCTTC. Looking up the rest from reference TRBV7-3 and TRBJ2-1 gives the full variable domain: GAGVSQTPSNKVTEKGKYVELRCDPISGHTALYWYRQSLGQGPEFLIYFQGTGAADDSGLPNDRFFAVRPEGSVSTLKIQRTERGDSAVYLCASSLKGLAGGPNEQFFGPGTRLTVL.

The chain joins TRBV20-1 to TRBJ2-3, with D perhaps matching TRBD1 (5 bases). CDR3 length equals 15 residues. Germline V gene lookup returns CDR1 DFQATT and CDR2 SNEGSKA (reference sequence). V was shortened by 4 bases and J by 0 bases, with 14 bases between the two germline ends. The CDR3 region is CSATTSTGSTDTQYF. CDR3 DNA sequence: TGCAGTGCTACTACTTCAACAGGCAGCACAGATACGCAGTATTTT.

The rearrangement joins TRBV20-1 to TRBJ2-4; a weak D match, TRBD2 (5 bases). The J call may be in error: the DNA end matches TRBJ2-7 better. CDR1 and CDR2 (germline): DFQATT, SNEGSKA (reference sequence). The CDR3 length is 16 residues. Here the CDR3 reads CSARETGKWGQYEQYF. For the CDR3, the DNA is TGCAGTGCTAGAGAGACGGGGAAGTGGGGTCAATACGAGCAGTACTTC.

This CDR3 reads CSASGQWETQYF. The CDR3 nucleotides read TGCAGCGCCTCGGGGCAGTGGGAGACCCAGTACTTC. The chain carries TRBV29-1 and TRBJ2-5; TRBD1 or TRBD2 may be the D gene (5 bases each). The CDR3 has 12 residues. The V end lost 7 bases, the J end lost 5 bases, and 14 bases lay between the germline ends. Germline CDR1 is SQVTM and CDR2 is ANQGSEA. The whole variable domain, remainder taken from reference TRBV29-1 and TRBJ2-5, is SAVISQKPSRDICQRGTSLTIQCQVDSQVTMMFWYRQQPGQSLTLIATANQGSEATYESGFVIDKFPISRPNLTFSTLTVSNMSPEDSSIYLCSASGQWETQYFGPGTRLLVL.

The chain couples TRBV3-1 to TRBJ1-2; D possibly corresponds to TRBD1 (5 bases). CDR1 is LGHDT and CDR2 is YNNKEL in the germline V gene (reference sequence). This CDR3 comprises 17 residues. Trimming stripped 5 bases from V and 4 bases from J, with 23 bases between. For the CDR3, the DNA is TGTGCCAGCAGCATAAGCGGGTCGGTAAGGGGAGGCTATGGCTACACCTTC. Translated, it gives CASSISGSVRGGYGYTF.